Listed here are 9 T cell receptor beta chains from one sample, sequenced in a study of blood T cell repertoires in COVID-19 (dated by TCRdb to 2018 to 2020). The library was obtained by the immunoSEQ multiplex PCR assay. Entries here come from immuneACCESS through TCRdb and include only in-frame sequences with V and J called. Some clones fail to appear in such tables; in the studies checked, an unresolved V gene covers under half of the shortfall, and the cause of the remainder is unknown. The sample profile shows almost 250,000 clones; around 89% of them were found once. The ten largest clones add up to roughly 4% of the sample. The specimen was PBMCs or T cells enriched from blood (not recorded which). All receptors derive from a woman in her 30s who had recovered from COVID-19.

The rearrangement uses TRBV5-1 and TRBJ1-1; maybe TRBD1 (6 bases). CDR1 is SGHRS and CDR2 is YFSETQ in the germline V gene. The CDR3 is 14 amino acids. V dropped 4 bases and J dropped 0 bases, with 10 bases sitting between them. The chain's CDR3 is CASSRQDLNTEAFF. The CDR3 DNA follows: TGCGCCAGCAGCCGACAGGACTTGAACACTGAAGCTTTCTTT.

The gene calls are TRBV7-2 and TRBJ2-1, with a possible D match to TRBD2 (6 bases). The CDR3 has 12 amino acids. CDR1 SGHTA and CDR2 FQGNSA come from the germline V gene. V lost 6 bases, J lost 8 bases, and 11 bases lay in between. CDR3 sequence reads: CASRRELDEQFF. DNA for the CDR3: TGTGCCAGCAGACGGGAGTTGGATGAGCAGTTCTTC.

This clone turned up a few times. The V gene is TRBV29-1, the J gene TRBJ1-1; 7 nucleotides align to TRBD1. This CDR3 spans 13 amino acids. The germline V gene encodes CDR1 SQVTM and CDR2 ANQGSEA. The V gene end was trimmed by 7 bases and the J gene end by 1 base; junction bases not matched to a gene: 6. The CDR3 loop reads CSANRGGNTEAFF. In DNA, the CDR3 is TGCAGCGCGAACAGGGGAGGGAACACTGAAGCTTTCTTT.

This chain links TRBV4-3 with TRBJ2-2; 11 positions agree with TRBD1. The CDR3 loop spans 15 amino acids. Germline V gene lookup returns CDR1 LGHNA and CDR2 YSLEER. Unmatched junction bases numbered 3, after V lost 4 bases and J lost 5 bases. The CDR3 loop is CASSPDRGRTGELFF. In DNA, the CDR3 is TGCGCCAGCAGCCCGGACAGGGGGCGAACCGGGGAGCTGTTTTTT.

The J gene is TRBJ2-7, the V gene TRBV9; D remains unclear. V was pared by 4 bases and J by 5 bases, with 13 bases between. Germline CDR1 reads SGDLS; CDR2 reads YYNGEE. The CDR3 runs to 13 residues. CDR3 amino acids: CASSSEAPDEQYF. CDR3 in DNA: TGTGCCAGCAGCTCAGAGGCTCCCGACGAGCAGTACTTC.

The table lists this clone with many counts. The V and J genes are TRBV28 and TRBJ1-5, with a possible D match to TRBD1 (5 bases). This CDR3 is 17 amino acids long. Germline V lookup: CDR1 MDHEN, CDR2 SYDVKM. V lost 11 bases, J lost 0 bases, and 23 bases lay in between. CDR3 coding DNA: TGTGCCGGCTCAACCGGGACGGGGACTTATAGCAATCAGCCCCAGCATTTT. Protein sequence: CAGSTGTGTYSNQPQHF.

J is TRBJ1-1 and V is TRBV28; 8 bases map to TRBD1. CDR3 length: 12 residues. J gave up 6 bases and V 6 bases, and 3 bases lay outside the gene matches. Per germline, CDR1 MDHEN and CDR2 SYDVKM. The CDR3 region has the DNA TGTGCCAGCAGACAGGGGGGGGCTGAAGCTTTCTTT. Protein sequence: CASRQGGAEAFF.

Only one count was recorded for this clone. Written as DNA, the CDR3 is TGTGCCACCAGTGGGCTAGCGGGGAACACCGGGGAGCTGTTTTTT. Encoded protein: CATSGLAGNTGELFF. The chain links TRBV24-1 to TRBJ2-2; 8 bases are a match to TRBD2. CDR3 length: 15 amino acids. Trimming at V came to 5 bases and at J to 1 base, leaving 2 bases not matched to a gene. From germline, CDR1 is KGHDR and CDR2 SFDVKD.

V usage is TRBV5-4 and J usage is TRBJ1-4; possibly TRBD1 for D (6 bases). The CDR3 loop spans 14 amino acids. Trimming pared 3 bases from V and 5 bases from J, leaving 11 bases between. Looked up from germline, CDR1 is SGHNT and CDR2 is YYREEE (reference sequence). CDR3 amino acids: CASSSGTRNEKLFF. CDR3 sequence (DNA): TGTGCCAGCAGCTCCGGGACAAGAAATGAAAAACTGTTTTTT.